This entry lists 18 T cell receptor beta chains sequenced from one sample in a study of T cell changes during pregnancy in multiple sclerosis. Sequencing used immunoSEQ multiplex PCR; TCRdb keeps in-frame clones, though not all of them. The repertoire includes about 97,000 clones, around nine tenths of them detected once, and under 0.8% sits in the top ten. The starting material was peripheral blood, obtained in the second trimester of pregnancy. These receptors were obtained from a female donor in good health, enrolled as a control in a pregnancy study.

The chain joins TRBV15 to TRBJ1-1, with 8 positions matching TRBD1. The V gene end was trimmed by 9 bases and the J gene end by 5 bases; junction bases not matched to a gene: 8. Germline-derived CDR1 and CDR2 are LNHNV and YYDKDF (reference sequence). The CDR3 runs 13 residues. This CDR3 reads CATSTGGGTEAFF. The CDR3 region has the DNA TGTGCCACGAGTACAGGGGGAGGGACTGAAGCTTTCTTT.

The chain is built from TRBV27 and TRBJ1-2; 10 bases agree with TRBD1. This CDR3 spans 15 amino acids. Germline values: CDR1 MNHEY, CDR2 SMNVEV (reference sequence). With V trimmed by 5 bases and J by 3 bases, 6 bases remained unmatched. The CDR3 DNA follows: TGTGCCAGCAGTCCGTGGACAGGGGGACACTATGGCTACACCTTC. Protein: CASSPWTGGHYGYTF.

This chain connects TRBV19 to TRBJ1-6, with D maybe TRBD1 (6 bases). Between the trimmed V and J ends, which lost 3 bases and 6 bases, there was a span of 12 bases. In germline, CDR1 is LNHDA, CDR2 SQIVND (reference sequence). The CDR3 is made up of 15 amino acids. DNA for the CDR3: TGTGCCAGTAGTATTCAGACAGGATCTAATTCACCCCTCCACTTT. Protein product: CASSIQTGSNSPLHF.

The rearrangement joins TRBV7-9 to TRBJ2-4, with 9 bases fitting TRBD2. Germline assignment: CDR1 SEHNR and CDR2 FQNEAQ (reference sequence). This CDR3 region has 17 residues. V was pared by 6 bases and J by 4 bases, with 13 bases of the junction left unmatched. The CDR3, as DNA: TGTGCCAGCAGGCACGAGGGGATAGCGGGGGAAAAAAACATTCAGTACTTC. Translation: CASRHEGIAGEKNIQYF. Variable domain in full (rest from reference TRBV7-9 and TRBJ2-4): DTGVSQNPRHKITKRGQNVTFRCDPISEHNRLYWYRQTLGQGPEFLTYFQNEAQLEKSRLLSDRFSAERPKGSFSTLEIQRTEQGDSAMYLCASRHEGIAGEKNIQYFGAGTRLSVL.

The chain couples TRBV5-1 to TRBJ1-1; D is undetermined. This CDR3 spans 15 amino acids. Between the trimmed V and J ends, which lost 4 bases and 7 bases, there was a span of 20 bases. CDR1 and CDR2 from the germline V gene are SGHRS and YFSETQ. Here the CDR3 DNA reads TGCGCCAGCAGCCGTAAAGGTCCCAGCAGCGATGAAGCTTTCTTT. Translated: CASSRKGPSSDEAFF.

Here the CDR3 reads CASSQEGLGLAGGGEQFF. CDR3 nucleotides: TGCGCCAGCAGCCAAGAAGGGTTAGGACTAGCGGGGGGAGGGGAGCAGTTCTTC. The V call is TRBV4-1, the J call TRBJ2-1; 14 bases map to TRBD2. The CDR3 loop spans 18 amino acids. The germline V gene encodes CDR1 MGHRA and CDR2 YSYEKL. Losses at the gene ends were 0 bases for V and 10 bases for J; bases not matched to a gene: 11.

This chain links TRBV2 with TRBJ2-3; 9 nucleotides agree with TRBD2. The CDR3 loop spans 18 amino acids. Germline V CDR1 and CDR2: SNHLY, FYNNEI. The trim removed 7 bases at V and 2 bases at J, leaving 16 bases unmatched. CDR3 bases: TGTGCCAGCAATGGGAGGGGTGCGGAGCGGGGGGCCACAGATACGCAGTATTTT. It translates to CASNGRGAERGATDTQYF.

The V and J genes are TRBV10-3 and TRBJ2-7; a weak D match, TRBD1 (6 bases). Germline V CDR1 and CDR2: ENHRY, SYGVKD. V was shortened by 5 bases and J by 6 bases, with 11 bases between the two germline ends. CDR3 length equals 12 residues. The CDR3 reads CAISLQGTEQYF. CDR3 nucleotides: TGTGCCATCAGTTTACAGGGTACCGAGCAGTACTTC.

V gene TRBV7-2 combines with J gene TRBJ2-7, with 7 bases that match TRBD2. There are 15 residues in the CDR3. J lost 0 bases, V lost 1 base, and 3 bases had no gene match. Germline V CDR1 and CDR2: SGHTA, FQGNSA. CDR3 DNA: TGTGCCAGCAGCTTAGAGGGACTAATCTCCTACGAGCAGTACTTC. Protein sequence: CASSLEGLISYEQYF.

The chain carries TRBV5-6 and TRBJ1-5, with a possible D match to TRBD1 (5 bases). The germline V gene has CDR1 SGHDT and CDR2 YYEEEE. Trimming removed 0 bases from V and 6 bases from J, with 13 bases in between. The length of the CDR3 is 15 residues. The CDR3 is CASSLGTRVRQPQHF. The CDR3 DNA reads as TGTGCCAGCAGCTTGGGTACCAGGGTTCGTCAGCCCCAGCATTTT.

The chain recombines TRBV10-3 with TRBJ2-2; D possibly corresponds to TRBD2 (6 bases). The length of the CDR3 is 18 residues. Germline assignment: CDR1 ENHRY and CDR2 SYGVKD. V was pared by 0 bases and J by 0 bases, with 14 bases between. CDR3 sequence reads: CAISESGSGIANTGELFF. The DNA for the CDR3 is TGTGCCATCAGTGAGTCAGGTAGCGGTATCGCGAACACCGGGGAGCTGTTTTTT.

This chain connects TRBV11-2 to TRBJ2-1, with 11 nucleotides matching TRBD2. Germline V gives CDR1 SGHAT, CDR2 FQNNGV. J gave up 3 bases and V 5 bases, and 15 bases lay outside the gene matches. The CDR3 loop spans 19 amino acids. CDR3 residues: CASSPRLAGSPGGYNEQFF. As DNA, the CDR3 is TGTGCCAGCAGCCCCCGACTAGCGGGAAGCCCGGGGGGCTACAATGAGCAGTTCTTC.

The gene calls are TRBV7-2 and TRBJ1-2, with D uncertain. V lost 7 bases, J lost 6 bases, and 15 bases lay in between. There are 13 residues in the CDR3. Germline-derived CDR1 and CDR2 are SGHTA and FQGNSA. The chain's CDR3 is CASIDRRSDGYTF. The CDR3 DNA follows: TGTGCCAGCATCGATCGGAGGTCGGATGGCTACACCTTC.

The chain links TRBV27 to TRBJ2-1; 12 bases agree with TRBD2. This CDR3 spans 15 amino acids. CDR1 and CDR2 (germline): MNHEY, SMNVEV (reference sequence). J lost 7 bases, V lost 4 bases, and 5 bases had no gene match. The CDR3 nucleotides are TGTGCCAGCAGTTCCCGGACTAGCGGGGTGAATGAGCAGTTCTTC. Protein: CASSSRTSGVNEQFF.

The genes are TRBV7-8 and TRBJ2-7, with 8 bases lining up with TRBD2. The CDR3 totals 17 residues. Losses at the gene ends were 1 base for V and 4 bases for J; bases not matched to a gene: 12. Germline assignment: CDR1 SGHVS and CDR2 FQNEAQ. Here the CDR3 reads CASSLGVVAGGTYEQYF. For the CDR3, the DNA is TGTGCCAGCAGCTTAGGGGTGGTCGCGGGAGGTACGTACGAGCAGTACTTC.

CDR3 DNA: TGCGCCAGCAGCCCAGGACTAGACAGCTCCTACAATGAGCAGTTCTTC. Translation gives CASSPGLDSSYNEQFF. V is TRBV5-1 and J is TRBJ2-1, with TRBD2 identical over 7 bases. The CDR3 has 16 amino acids. With V trimmed by 4 bases and J by 0 bases, 7 bases remained unmatched. The germline V gene encodes CDR1 SGHRS and CDR2 YFSETQ.

The J gene is TRBJ2-3, the V gene TRBV27; 8 bases are a match to TRBD1. Per the germline V gene, CDR1 is MNHEY and CDR2 is SMNVEV (reference sequence). With 4 bases clipped from V and 5 bases from J, the junction kept 17 bases outside the gene matches. CDR3 size: 18 residues. DNA of the CDR3: TGTGCCAGCAGTTCCACTGGCACAGGGCAGGGGGCAGGAGATACGCAGTATTTT. This encodes CASSSTGTGQGAGDTQYF.

The chain employs TRBV4-1 and TRBJ2-7, with TRBD2 matching 9 bases. Germline assignment: CDR1 MGHRA and CDR2 YSYEKL. Germline trimming cut 1 base from V and 1 base from J; bases unmatched to any gene: 5. There are 16 residues in the CDR3. The CDR3 DNA reads as TGCGCCAGCAGCCAAGGGCTAGCGGGGCGTTCCTACGAGCAGTACTTC. Translating it yields CASSQGLAGRSYEQYF.